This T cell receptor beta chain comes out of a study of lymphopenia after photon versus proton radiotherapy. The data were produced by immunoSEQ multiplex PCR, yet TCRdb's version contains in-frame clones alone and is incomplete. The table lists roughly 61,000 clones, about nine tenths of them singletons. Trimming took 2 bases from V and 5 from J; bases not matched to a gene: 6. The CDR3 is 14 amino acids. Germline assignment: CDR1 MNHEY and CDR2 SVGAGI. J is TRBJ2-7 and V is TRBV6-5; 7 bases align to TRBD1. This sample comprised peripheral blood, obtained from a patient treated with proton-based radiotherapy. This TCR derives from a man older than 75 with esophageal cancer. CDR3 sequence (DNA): TGTGCCAGCAGTTACGACAGGGAGCCTCACGAGCAGTACTTC. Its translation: CASSYDREPHEQYF.